Below are 3 T cell receptor beta chains sequenced from a single sample in a study of post-analysis software for immune sequencing data. Included in the TCR beta cDNA libraries were unique molecular identifiers. TCRdb fed the PCR reads into MiXCR, producing one record per CDR3 protein. The sample records about 540,000 distinct CDR3 sequences, 34% being singletons. These receptors are not linked to any known antigen. Broader study findings: TRBV5-6, TRBV5-1 and TRBV20-1 belonged to a set of about five TRBV segments that were more frequent in patients than controls.

Sequenced input: blood. These receptors originate from a girl aged 2-17 years with multiple sclerosis.

The chain employs TRBV4-1 and TRBJ2-7; TRBD2 aligns across 8 bases. With 0 bases clipped from V and 4 bases from J, the junction kept 8 bases outside the gene matches. Germline V gene sequence: CDR1 MGHRA, CDR2 YSYEKL. The CDR3 consists of 16 residues. The DNA for the CDR3 is TGCGCCAGCAGCCAAGATCTCAGCGGGGGCCAGTACGAGCAGTACTTC. Translated: CASSQDLSGGQYEQYF.

This chain links TRBV12-3 or TRBV12-4 with TRBJ2-1, with D hard to call. The length of the CDR3 is 12 residues. Trimming took 3 bases from V and 9 from J, leaving 9 bases between them. The CDR3 sequence is CASSFIASEQFF. For the CDR3, the DNA is TGTGCCAGCAGTTTTATAGCTTCTGAGCAGTTCTTC.

In this sample, this clonotype turned up a few times. The V call is TRBV6-5, the J call TRBJ2-6; the D gene could be TRBD1 or TRBD2 (5 bases each). The ends were cut back, 6 bases at V and 0 bases at J, with 12 bases in the middle. The CDR3 runs to 16 residues. Germline lookup yields CDR1 MNHEY and CDR2 SVGAGI. CDR3 bases: TGTGCCAGCAGCCGGGACGGAAACTCTGGGGCCAACGTCCTGACTTTC. Its translation is CASSRDGNSGANVLTF.